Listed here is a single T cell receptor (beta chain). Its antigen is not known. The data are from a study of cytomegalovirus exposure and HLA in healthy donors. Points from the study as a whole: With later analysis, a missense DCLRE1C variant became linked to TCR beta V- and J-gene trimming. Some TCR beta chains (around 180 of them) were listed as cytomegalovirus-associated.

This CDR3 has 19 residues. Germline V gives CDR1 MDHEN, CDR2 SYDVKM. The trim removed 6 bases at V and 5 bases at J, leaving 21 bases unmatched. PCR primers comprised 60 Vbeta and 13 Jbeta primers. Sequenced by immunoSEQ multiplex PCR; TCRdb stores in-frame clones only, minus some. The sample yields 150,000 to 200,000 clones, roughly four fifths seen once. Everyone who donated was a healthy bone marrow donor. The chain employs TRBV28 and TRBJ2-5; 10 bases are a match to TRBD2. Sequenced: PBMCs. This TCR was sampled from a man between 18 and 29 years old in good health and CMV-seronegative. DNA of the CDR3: TGTGCCAGCAGCACCCGTGCTAGCGGGAGAGGGTCTGCCGGGGAGACCCAGTACTTC. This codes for CASSTRASGRGSAGETQYF.